This TCR beta chain stems from a study of T cell repertoires in cytomegalovirus infection. Looking at the study overall: Signatures in public TCR beta sequences pointed to both CMV infection and matching HLA type.

This clonotype appeared many times. Its antigen is as yet unknown. TCRdb passed the reads through MiXCR, listing each CDR3 protein once. The sample lists about 240,000 distinct CDR3 sequences, 6% to 8% occurring once. Study observations and caveats: Totalled public TCR beta family frequency picked out people who carried CMV plus the relevant HLA. HLA-C-restricted CMV-specific TCR beta clonotypes prevailed in the ex vivo response.

The CDR3 runs 12 residues. Deletions cut 4 bases from V and 3 bases from J, with 6 bases between. Germline V gene data show CDR1 as ENHRY and CDR2 as SYGVKD. The sequence derives from a human donor in good health (CMV status not recorded). Some clones in this sample may be carry-over from other donors' samples. Sequenced sample: PBMCs. The genes are TRBV10-3 and TRBJ1-2; D is possibly TRBD1 (5 bases). CDR3 DNA: TGTGCCATCAGTGGGGGGGACTATGGCTACACCTTC. It specifies CAISGGDYGYTF.